The subject of this entry is one TCR beta chain. Its antigen is not identified. cDNA libraries for TCR alpha and TCR beta, carrying sample barcodes and UMIs, came from 5'RACE with constant-segment primers. One entry per CDR3 protein results from TCRdb running MiXCR on the 5' RACE reads. This table holds roughly 400,000 distinct CDR3 sequences, roughly 18% found once. The ends were cut back, 2 bases at V and 7 bases at J, with 14 bases in the middle. This CDR3 spans 15 amino acids. These data belong to a study of T-cell memory formation after mild COVID-19. Study in general: TCR clusters showed largely donor specificity.

Notes on the study in general: Day 15 to 85 contracting clones showed balanced CD4/CD8; day 15 to 37 expanders favored CD4+. CD4+ contracting clones were mainly CM and EM; CD8+ ones, EMRA.

The J gene is TRBJ1-4, the V gene TRBV12-3 or TRBV12-4, with TRBD1 as a possible D gene (5 bases). This sequence was found in a man younger than 35 who had mild COVID-19 (a few samples of this study predate the infection). Cell type and time point are not known. Sequencing used PBMCs or a T cell subset sorted from them (not recorded which). CDR3 nucleotide sequence: TGTGCCAGCAGTTTAATCTCGGGGGGTCGTGAAAAACTGTTTTTT. Amino acid sequence: CASSLISGGREKLFF.